This T cell receptor beta chain was recorded in a study of cytomegalovirus exposure and HLA in healthy donors. Germline CDR1 SGHVS, CDR2 FNYEAQ. Between the trimmed V and J ends, which lost 5 bases and 4 bases, there was a span of 15 bases. The CDR3 spans 15 residues. Both 60 Vbeta primers and 13 Jbeta primers went into the PCR. Generated by immunoSEQ multiplex PCR, the TCRdb table keeps only in-frame clones and is missing some. This table has around 170,000 clones, around 78% appearing once. The specimen sequenced was PBMCs. This clonotype originated in a woman in her forties or fifties in good health and CMV-seropositive. The V call is TRBV7-6, the J call TRBJ2-1, with no clear D. The CDR3, as DNA: TGTGCCAGCAGCACCCCGGGTACCTTTTACAATGAGCAGTTCTTC. This encodes CASSTPGTFYNEQFF.